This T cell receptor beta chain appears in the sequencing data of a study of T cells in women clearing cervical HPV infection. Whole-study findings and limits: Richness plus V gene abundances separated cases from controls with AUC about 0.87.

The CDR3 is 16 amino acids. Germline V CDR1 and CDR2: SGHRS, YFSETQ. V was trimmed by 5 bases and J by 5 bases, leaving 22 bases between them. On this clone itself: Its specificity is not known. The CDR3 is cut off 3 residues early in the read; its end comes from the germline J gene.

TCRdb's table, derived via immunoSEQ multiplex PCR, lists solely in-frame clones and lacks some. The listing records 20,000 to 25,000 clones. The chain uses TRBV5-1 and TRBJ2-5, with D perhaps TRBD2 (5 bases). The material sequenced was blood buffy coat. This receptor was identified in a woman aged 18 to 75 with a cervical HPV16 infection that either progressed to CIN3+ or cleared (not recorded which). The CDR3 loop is CASSSPVGPRGETQYF. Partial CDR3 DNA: TGCGCCAGCAGTTCTCCTGTAGGTCCCCGAGGGGAGACC.